Detailed here is one T cell receptor beta chain. Germline V gene data show CDR1 as SGHVS and CDR2 as FQNEAQ. J gave up 3 bases and V 5 bases, and 14 bases lay outside the gene matches. This CDR3 has 18 residues. Original processing notes: Reference gene primer amplification gave estimated nucleated cell counts. Generated by immunoSEQ multiplex PCR, the TCRdb table keeps only in-frame clones and is missing some. From that table come the V and J calls and clone size; the DNA was used to work out D and trimming. Among a few hundred thousand clones listed, around 80% were seen once. The record originates from a study of blood T cell repertoires in COVID-19. Study context: From the United States, Italy and Spain came samples of acute and convalescent COVID-19. From T cells, B-cell-depleted T cells, or PBMCs came the material, which was cDNA or gDNA.

The chain links TRBV7-8 to TRBJ2-1, with TRBD1 matching over 9 bases. The receptor was derived from a man aged 30 to 45 with active or convalescent COVID-19. Sequencing was carried out using peripheral blood. CDR3 sequence: CASSPKPGQGYLYNEQFF. DNA of the CDR3: TGTGCCAGCAGCCCAAAACCGGGACAGGGATACCTCTACAATGAGCAGTTCTTC.